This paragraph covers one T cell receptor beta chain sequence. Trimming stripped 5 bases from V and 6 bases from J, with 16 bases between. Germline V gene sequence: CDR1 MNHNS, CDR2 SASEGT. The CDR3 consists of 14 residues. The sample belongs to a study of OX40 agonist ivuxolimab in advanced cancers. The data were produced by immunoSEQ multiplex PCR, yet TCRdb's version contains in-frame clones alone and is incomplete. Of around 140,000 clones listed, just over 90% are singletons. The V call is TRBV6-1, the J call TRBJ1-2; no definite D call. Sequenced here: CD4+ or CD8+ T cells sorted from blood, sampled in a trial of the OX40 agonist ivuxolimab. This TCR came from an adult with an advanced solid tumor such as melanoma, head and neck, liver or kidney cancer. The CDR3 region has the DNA TGTGCCAGCAGTCTCCGGGCCCTTACCAATGGCTACACCTTC. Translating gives CASSLRALTNGYTF.